A selection of T cell receptor beta chains follows, all from one sample in a study of T cell responses to AZD1222 COVID-19 vaccine. TCRdb's copy holds only in-frame clones and misses some; the assay was immunoSEQ multiplex PCR. The table has about 120,000 clones, 89% seen once. The source was peripheral blood, collected on day 0 of AZD1222 vaccination. The receptor source for this set is an adult in good health. Each CDR3 is given with its conserved first and last residue. A D gene is named only where the DNA matches it firmly. Where a row states a size, it is once, few, many or the class of an expanded clone; other rows omit it.

j_call v_call clone_size d_call cdr3_aa cdr3_nt
TRBJ1-5 TRBV30 - - CAWSLGENQPQHF TGTGCCTGGAGCCTAGGGGAGAATCAGCCCCAGCATTTT
TRBJ2-7 TRBV19 - - CASSTQIHRAMRPYEQYF TGTGCCAGTAGTACACAAATCCACAGGGCAATGCGACCCTACGAGCAGTACTTC
TRBJ2-1 TRBV12-3/TRBV12-4 - - CASRTGIYNEQFF TGTGCCAGCAGAACCGGTATATACAATGAGCAGTTCTTC
TRBJ2-7 TRBV5-6 - - CASSPQGYEQYF TGTGCCAGCAGTCCCCAGGGCTACGAGCAGTACTTC
TRBJ2-7 TRBV30 - - CAWNEYTVDTYEQYF TGTGCCTGGAACGAGTATACGGTAGACACCTACGAGCAGTACTTC
TRBJ2-7 TRBV7-8 - - CASSTSYEQYF TGTGCCAGCAGCACGAGCTACGAGCAGTACTTC
TRBJ2-3 TRBV7-6 - - CASSLPGSSTDTQYF TGTGCCAGCAGCTTACCGGGTTCTAGCACAGATACGCAGTATTTT
TRBJ2-5 TRBV4-1 - - CASSQGGRETQYF TGCGCCAGCAGCCAAGGGGGGAGAGAGACCCAGTACTTC
TRBJ1-1 TRBV5-1 - - CASSLELQNTEAFF TGCGCCAGCAGCTTGGAGTTGCAGAACACTGAAGCTTTCTTT
TRBJ2-7 TRBV10-2 - - CASSERAGPYEQYF TGCGCCAGCAGTGAGAGGGCCGGCCCCTACGAGCAGTACTTC
TRBJ2-4 TRBV7-9 - - CASSRDKAKNIQYF TGTGCCAGCAGCCGTGACAAAGCCAAAAACATTCAGTACTTC
TRBJ1-2 TRBV19 - - CASTMGGAYGYTF TGTGCCAGTACCATGGGGGGCGCCTATGGCTACACCTTC
TRBJ1-5 TRBV28 - - CASKPSWDGGIQPQHF TGTGCCAGCAAACCCTCTTGGGACGGAGGCATTCAGCCCCAGCATTTT
TRBJ1-1 TRBV2 - TRBD1 CASSDGTGGEAFF TGTGCCAGCAGTGACGGGACAGGTGGGGAAGCTTTCTTT
TRBJ2-7 TRBV4-3 once - CASSQDRQGPYEQYF TGCGCCAGCAGCCAAGATCGGCAGGGACCCTACGAGCAGTACTTC
TRBJ1-2 TRBV7-2 - - CASSFAGYGYTF TGTGCCAGCAGCTTCGCGGGGTATGGCTACACCTTC
TRBJ2-7 TRBV30 - - CAWGQGRDEQYF TGTGCCTGGGGCCAGGGGAGAGACGAGCAGTACTTC
TRBJ1-2 TRBV11-2 - - CASSSNRGHLRGYTF TGTGCCAGCAGCTCTAACCGGGGGCACCTCCGTGGCTACACCTTC
TRBJ1-6 TRBV6-4 once - CASSDRMGDSPLHF TGTGCCAGCAGTGACCGTATGGGAGATTCACCCCTCCACTTT
TRBJ1-1 TRBV28 - TRBD1 CASSSYRGRAEAFF TGTGCCAGCAGTTCCTACAGGGGAAGGGCTGAAGCTTTCTTT
TRBJ2-7 TRBV27 - TRBD1 CASSPAGYRDRGNEQYF TGTGCCAGCAGTCCGGCGGGGTACCGGGACAGGGGGAACGAGCAGTACTTC
TRBJ2-7 TRBV19 - - CASRSTGTAGEQYF TGTGCCAGTAGGAGCACAGGGACCGCGGGCGAGCAGTACTTC
TRBJ2-3 TRBV28 - TRBD2 CASSLLAGTQYF TGTGCCAGCAGTCTTTTAGCGGGTACGCAGTATTTT
TRBJ2-1 TRBV7-2 once TRBD1 CASSLQWDRDYNEQFF TGTGCCAGCAGCTTACAGTGGGACAGGGACTACAATGAGCAGTTCTTC
TRBJ1-6 TRBV6-5 - TRBD1 CASSSAGTGHSPLHF TGTGCCAGCAGTTCAGCCGGGACAGGGCACTCACCCCTCCACTTT
TRBJ2-4 TRBV6-5 once - CASMPGQGPVNIQYF TGTGCCAGCATGCCGGGACAAGGGCCAGTAAACATTCAGTACTTC
TRBJ1-4 TRBV6-1 - TRBD1 CASSEASRRDRDLDNEKLFF TGTGCCAGCAGTGAAGCAAGTCGGCGGGACAGGGATCTCGATAATGAAAAACTGTTTTTT
TRBJ1-2 TRBV27 - - CASSLSGYGYTF TGTGCCAGCAGTTTATCCGGGTATGGCTACACCTTC
TRBJ1-2 TRBV7-9 - - CASSLIGAGAYGYTF TGTGCCAGCAGCTTAATAGGGGCAGGGGCGTATGGCTACACCTTC
TRBJ2-6 TRBV24-1 - TRBD1 CATSARTGASSGANVLTF TGTGCCACCAGTGCCAGGACAGGGGCTAGCTCTGGGGCCAACGTCCTGACTTTC
TRBJ1-5 TRBV6-2/TRBV6-3 - TRBD1 CASSRGQPNQPQHF TGTGCCAGCAGTAGGGGACAGCCCAATCAGCCCCAGCATTTT
TRBJ2-7 TRBV5-1 once - CASSPRDPISYEQYF TGCGCCAGCAGCCCCCGGGACCCTATCTCCTACGAGCAGTACTTC
TRBJ2-3 TRBV27 - TRBD1 CASSSTGVLEDTQYF TGTGCCAGCAGTTCGACAGGGGTTTTGGAAGATACGCAGTATTTT
TRBJ1-1 TRBV11-3 - TRBD1 CASSLRGQGTEAFF TGTGCCAGCAGCTTGAGGGGGCAAGGCACTGAAGCTTTCTTT
TRBJ2-7 TRBV6-5 - TRBD2 CASSYSFREETYEQYF TGTGCCAGCAGTTACTCGTTCCGGGAGGAGACCTACGAGCAGTACTTC
TRBJ2-7 TRBV6-5 once TRBD2 CASGFEAGGRHEQYF TGTGCCAGCGGGTTCGAGGCGGGAGGTCGCCACGAGCAGTACTTC
TRBJ2-2 TRBV11-1 - TRBD2 CAIVTSGTFTGELFF TGTGCCATCGTGACTAGCGGGACCTTCACCGGGGAGCTGTTTTTT
TRBJ2-1 TRBV4-2 - - CASSALVSGNEQFF TGTGCCAGCAGCGCACTAGTATCGGGCAATGAGCAGTTCTTC
TRBJ2-5 TRBV10-3 - - CAIGDQETQYF TGTGCCATCGGTGACCAAGAGACCCAGTACTTC
TRBJ2-7 TRBV4-1 - - CASSQDLGEQYF TGCGCCAGCAGCCAAGACTTAGGCGAGCAGTACTTC
TRBJ1-2 TRBV27 once TRBD1 CASSTFIFRTGRGLGGYTF TGTGCCAGCAGCACCTTTATCTTCCGGACAGGCCGAGGACTGGGGGGCTACACCTTC
TRBJ1-1 TRBV15 - - CATSRDQRRGTTLGTEAFF TGTGCCACCAGCAGAGACCAGCGGAGGGGGACGACATTGGGGACTGAAGCTTTCTTT
TRBJ2-3 TRBV9 - TRBD1 CASSVGTGEDTQYF TGTGCCAGCAGCGTAGGGACAGGGGAAGATACGCAGTATTTT
TRBJ1-4 TRBV28 - - CASSLLPGAANEKLFF TGTGCCAGCAGTTTACTCCCGGGGGCTGCTAATGAAAAACTGTTTTTT
TRBJ2-4 TRBV28 - TRBD1 CASSLGQGANIQYF TGTGCCAGCAGTTTAGGACAGGGGGCGAACATTCAGTACTTC
TRBJ2-7 TRBV11-3 - - CASSLDLPSAYEQYF TGTGCCAGCAGCTTAGATCTCCCTAGCGCTTACGAGCAGTACTTC
TRBJ1-5 TRBV6-1 - TRBD1 CASSARGQGGNQPQHF TGTGCCAGCAGTGCCCGGGGACAGGGTGGCAATCAGCCCCAGCATTTT
TRBJ2-7 TRBV15 - - CATSRDGLAALGDEQYF TGTGCCACCAGCAGAGATGGTCTAGCCGCCCTCGGGGACGAGCAGTACTTC
TRBJ1-2 TRBV19 - - CASSSGGGNYGYTF TGTGCCAGTAGTTCTGGGGGCGGAAACTATGGCTACACCTTC
TRBJ2-5 TRBV12-3/TRBV12-4 - TRBD1 CASSLVQGRTQYF TGTGCCAGCAGTTTAGTACAGGGGAGGACCCAGTACTTC
TRBJ2-5 TRBV5-1 once TRBD1 CASSSGTGAETQYF TGCGCCAGCAGCTCCGGGACAGGGGCCGAGACCCAGTACTTC
TRBJ2-4 TRBV5-1 - - CASSADLGAKNIQYF TGCGCCAGCAGCGCCGACCTAGGGGCCAAAAACATTCAGTACTTC
TRBJ2-1 TRBV24-1 - TRBD2 CATSDSWTSGNSSYNEQFF TGTGCCACCAGTGACTCCTGGACTAGCGGCAATAGCTCCTACAATGAGCAGTTCTTC
TRBJ2-7 TRBV4-1 - TRBD2 CASSQASLGLAGGPSYEQYF TGCGCCAGCAGCCAAGCTTCATTAGGACTAGCGGGAGGGCCGTCCTACGAGCAGTACTTC
TRBJ1-2 TRBV11-2 - TRBD1 CASRGGTGGLNNYGYTF TGTGCCAGCAGGGGCGGGACAGGGGGCCTTAATAACTATGGCTACACCTTC